The rows below give T cell receptor beta chains drawn from one sample of a study of T cell responses to AZD1222 COVID-19 vaccine. Assay used: immunoSEQ multiplex PCR; TCRdb lists only in-frame clones, some missing. This table holds roughly 100,000 clones, more than 85% found once. Material: peripheral blood, obtained 28 days after the second AZD1222 dose. Every receptor here comes from an adult who received the AZD1222 COVID-19 vaccine. CDR3s include the opening cysteine and the closing phenylalanine or tryptophan. The order of the fields is J gene, clone size, V gene, D gene, CDR3 protein, CDR3 DNA. The D gene is left open where the match is weak. Size is stated for part of the rows, as once, few or many counts, or as a class when the clone is expanded.

J: TRBJ1-3
size: few
V: TRBV29-1
D: TRBD1
CDR3: CSGQGFGNTIYF
DNA: TGCAGCGGACAGGGGTTTGGAAACACCATATATTTT

J: TRBJ2-7
size: NA
V: TRBV25-1
D: TRBD2
CDR3: CASSGTIAGGPRPEEQYF
DNA: TGTGCCAGCAGTGGAACCATAGCGGGAGGGCCTCGTCCTGAGGAGCAGTACTTC

J: TRBJ2-7
size: few
V: TRBV28
D: TRBD1
CDR3: CASSLGGTGGAYEQYF
DNA: TGTGCCAGCAGTTTAGGCGGGACAGGGGGCGCCTACGAGCAGTACTTC

J: TRBJ2-5
size: NA
V: TRBV7-9
D: NA
CDR3: CASSLPSGRKETQYF
DNA: TGTGCCAGCAGCTTACCGTCGGGCAGAAAAGAGACCCAGTACTTC

J: TRBJ2-1
size: NA
V: TRBV2
D: TRBD2
CDR3: CASSARTSPHNEQFF
DNA: TGTGCCAGCAGTGCCCGGACTAGCCCCCACAATGAGCAGTTCTTC

J: TRBJ1-5
size: NA
V: TRBV19
D: TRBD1
CDR3: CASSIGTGNSNQPQHF
DNA: TGTGCCAGTAGTATAGGGACAGGAAATAGCAATCAGCCCCAGCATTTT

J: TRBJ1-1
size: NA
V: TRBV6-5
D: NA
CDR3: CASSYSRNTEAFF
DNA: TGTGCCAGCAGTTACTCGCGAAACACTGAAGCTTTCTTT

J: TRBJ1-5
size: NA
V: TRBV24-1
D: NA
CDR3: CATSAGTSNQPQHF
DNA: TGTGCCACCAGTGCCGGGACCAGCAATCAGCCCCAGCATTTT

J: TRBJ1-1
size: NA
V: TRBV19
D: NA
CDR3: CASSGVTGLNTEAFF
DNA: TGTGCCAGTAGTGGGGTGACAGGTTTGAACACTGAAGCTTTCTTT

J: TRBJ2-3
size: NA
V: TRBV28
D: NA
CDR3: CASTRDTDTQYF
DNA: TGTGCCAGCACCCGGGACACAGATACGCAGTATTTT

J: TRBJ1-1
size: NA
V: TRBV11-2
D: TRBD1
CDR3: CASSSAGTGITEAFF
DNA: TGTGCCAGCAGCTCCGCCGGGACAGGGATCACTGAAGCTTTCTTT

J: TRBJ2-2
size: NA
V: TRBV9
D: NA
CDR3: CASSVGRGGTGELFF
DNA: TGTGCCAGCAGCGTAGGCAGGGGTGGCACCGGGGAGCTGTTTTTT

J: TRBJ2-3
size: NA
V: TRBV6-4
D: TRBD1
CDR3: CASSGQGGTDTQYF
DNA: TGTGCCAGCAGTGGGCAGGGGGGCACAGATACGCAGTATTTT

J: TRBJ1-6
size: NA
V: TRBV28
D: NA
CDR3: CASSPSGENSPLHF
DNA: TGTGCCAGCAGTCCCTCAGGGGAAAATTCACCCCTCCACTTT

J: TRBJ1-1
size: NA
V: TRBV20-1
D: NA
CDR3: CSAGPLTEAFF
DNA: TGCAGTGCTGGACCTCTTACTGAAGCTTTCTTT

J: TRBJ2-1
size: few
V: TRBV30
D: NA
CDR3: CAWRRMTWVMNNEQFF
DNA: TGTGCCTGGAGGCGGATGACTTGGGTGATGAACAATGAGCAGTTCTTC

J: TRBJ1-1
size: NA
V: TRBV11-2
D: NA
CDR3: CASSPTLNTEAFF
DNA: TGTGCCAGCAGCCCCACCTTGAACACTGAAGCTTTCTTT

J: TRBJ1-5
size: once
V: TRBV7-9
D: NA
CDR3: CASTTGPNQPQHF
DNA: TGTGCCAGCACCACTGGGCCGAATCAGCCCCAGCATTTT

J: TRBJ2-2
size: NA
V: TRBV18
D: TRBD2
CDR3: CASSPGGTLTGELFF
DNA: TGTGCCAGCTCACCCGGGGGGACCCTCACCGGGGAGCTGTTTTTT

J: TRBJ2-2
size: NA
V: TRBV6-5
D: NA
CDR3: CASSPVGGAGELFF
DNA: TGTGCCAGCAGCCCGGTGGGAGGCGCCGGGGAGCTGTTTTTT

J: TRBJ2-3
size: NA
V: TRBV7-2
D: NA
CDR3: CASSLGQGSTDTQYF
DNA: TGTGCCAGCAGCTTAGGGCAGGGTAGCACAGATACGCAGTATTTT

J: TRBJ2-7
size: NA
V: TRBV18
D: NA
CDR3: CASSPDRVEQYF
DNA: TGTGCCAGCTCACCGGACAGAGTCGAGCAGTACTTC

J: TRBJ2-5
size: NA
V: TRBV5-1
D: NA
CDR3: CASSPGQETQYF
DNA: TGCGCCAGCAGCCCCGGCCAAGAGACCCAGTACTTC

J: TRBJ2-7
size: NA
V: TRBV2
D: NA
CDR3: CASIEDSQIEQYF
DNA: TGTGCCAGCATAGAGGACAGCCAGATTGAGCAGTACTTC

J: TRBJ2-2
size: NA
V: TRBV10-3
D: NA
CDR3: CAISESVVLETKTTGELFF
DNA: TGTGCCATCAGTGAGTCCGTAGTGTTGGAGACGAAAACAACCGGGGAGCTGTTTTTT

J: TRBJ1-5
size: once
V: TRBV6-5
D: TRBD1
CDR3: CASSPGTGGGQPQHF
DNA: TGTGCCAGCAGTCCTGGGACAGGGGGCGGACAGCCCCAGCATTTT

J: TRBJ2-5
size: NA
V: TRBV7-3
D: NA
CDR3: CASSPPWTALLQETQYF
DNA: TGTGCCAGCAGCCCTCCTTGGACTGCCCTCCTTCAAGAGACCCAGTACTTC

J: TRBJ1-1
size: once
V: TRBV28
D: NA
CDR3: CASEGRRAFF
DNA: TGTGCCAGCGAAGGCCGGCGGGCTTTCTTT

J: TRBJ1-5
size: NA
V: TRBV29-1
D: NA
CDR3: CSAGRVQGLNQPQHF
DNA: TGCAGCGCCGGACGAGTTCAGGGCCTGAATCAGCCCCAGCATTTT

J: TRBJ2-1
size: NA
V: TRBV7-8
D: TRBD2
CDR3: CASSLRTSGPRGGNEQFF
DNA: TGTGCCAGCAGCTTAAGGACTAGCGGGCCCCGAGGAGGCAATGAGCAGTTCTTC

J: TRBJ1-5
size: NA
V: TRBV30
D: NA
CDR3: CAWGGPSSRQPQHF
DNA: TGTGCCTGGGGGGGTCCATCCAGCCGTCAGCCCCAGCATTTT

J: TRBJ2-7
size: NA
V: TRBV18
D: NA
CDR3: CASSPKAGVPYEQYF
DNA: TGTGCCAGCTCACCGAAAGCCGGGGTTCCCTACGAGCAGTACTTC

J: TRBJ2-7
size: once
V: TRBV28
D: NA
CDR3: CASSFQVYEQYF
DNA: TGTGCCAGCAGTTTTCAGGTCTACGAGCAGTACTTC

J: TRBJ1-4
size: NA
V: TRBV21-1
D: NA
CDR3: CASSKVKGADEKLFF
DNA: TGTGCCAGCAGCAAGGTCAAGGGCGCGGATGAAAAACTGTTTTTT

J: TRBJ2-7
size: once
V: TRBV28
D: TRBD2
CDR3: CASSLAAGDLYEQYF
DNA: TGTGCCAGCAGTTTAGCGGCGGGGGACCTCTACGAGCAGTACTTC

J: TRBJ2-1
size: NA
V: TRBV30
D: NA
CDR3: CAWSAAARPNGEQFF
DNA: TGTGCCTGGAGTGCGGCAGCAAGGCCCAACGGTGAGCAGTTCTTC

J: TRBJ2-6
size: once
V: TRBV7-9
D: NA
CDR3: CASSFASSSGANVLTF
DNA: TGTGCCAGCAGCTTTGCCAGTAGCTCTGGGGCCAACGTCCTGACTTTC